A selection of T cell receptor beta chains follows, all from one sample in a study of patients and donors after allogeneic stem cell transplantation. TCRdb passed the RT-PCR reads through MiXCR, listing each CDR3 protein once. The sample has 84,000 or so distinct CDR3 sequences, 48% seen once. The sample taken for sequencing was blood, either unsorted or a sorted T cell fraction (not recorded which). The receptors stem from a human donor who was either an allogeneic HSCT recipient or a stem cell or donor lymphocyte infusion donor (not recorded which). It is not recorded whose cells these are; they may come from a transplant donor. Each CDR3 is given with its conserved first and last residue. The order of the fields is D gene, V gene, clone size, J gene, CDR3 DNA, CDR3 protein. The D gene is left open where the match is weak. Size tells how often a clone was seen (once, few, many) or the class of an expanded clone, and some rows leave it out.

D: -
V: TRBV12-3/TRBV12-4
size: -
J: TRBJ1-1
DNA: TGTGCCAGCAGCCAGACACGCTCCAGCACTGAAGCTTTCTTT
CDR3: CASSQTRSSTEAFF

D: -
V: TRBV18
size: -
J: TRBJ1-1
DNA: TGTGCCAGCTCACCTCCAGGGGCGATGAACACTGAAGCTTTCTTT
CDR3: CASSPPGAMNTEAFF

D: -
V: TRBV6-2/TRBV6-3
size: -
J: TRBJ1-2
DNA: TGTGCCAGCACCCCTAGCCCGGGTGGCTACACCTTC
CDR3: CASTPSPGGYTF

D: -
V: TRBV4-1
size: -
J: TRBJ1-4
DNA: TGCGCCAGCAGCCAAGATAGCGGTGTGCCCCGAGGATCTAATGAAAAACTGTTTTTT
CDR3: CASSQDSGVPRGSNEKLFF

D: -
V: TRBV2
size: few
J: TRBJ1-1
DNA: TGTGCCAGCAGTGAGGGGGCCCCGGGCACTGAAGCTTTCTTT
CDR3: CASSEGAPGTEAFF

D: TRBD1
V: TRBV4-3
size: -
J: TRBJ2-2
DNA: TGCGCCAGCAGCCAAGATCAGGGACAGGGGTACACCGGGGAGCTGTTTTTT
CDR3: CASSQDQGQGYTGELFF

D: TRBD1
V: TRBV12-3/TRBV12-4
size: -
J: TRBJ1-2
DNA: TGTGCCAGCAGTGGGGCCGGAGGGACAGCAGTTAACTATGGCTACACCTTC
CDR3: CASSGAGGTAVNYGYTF

D: TRBD1
V: TRBV29-1
size: few
J: TRBJ1-1
DNA: TGCAGCGTTGGAGGGGACAGGGGGCTTATGAACACTGAAGCTTTCTTT
CDR3: CSVGGDRGLMNTEAFF

D: -
V: TRBV20-1
size: once
J: TRBJ1-1
DNA: TGCAGTGCTAGAGACACAGCTTTAGTGAACACTGAAGCTTTCTTT
CDR3: CSARDTALVNTEAFF

D: -
V: TRBV7-9
size: once
J: TRBJ1-1
DNA: TGTGCCAGCAGCTTAGCGAATACATTGAACACTGAAGCTTTCTTT
CDR3: CASSLANTLNTEAFF

D: TRBD1
V: TRBV12-3/TRBV12-4
size: once
J: TRBJ2-1
DNA: TGTGCCAGCAGTACCTCCGGACAGGCCGAGCAGTTCTTC
CDR3: CASSTSGQAEQFF

D: -
V: TRBV6-4
size: few
J: TRBJ1-2
DNA: TGTGCCAGCAGTGTTTCAGATGGCTATGGCTACACCTTC
CDR3: CASSVSDGYGYTF

D: TRBD1
V: TRBV28
size: -
J: TRBJ1-4
DNA: TGTGCCAGCAGTCCGAGGACAGGGCTGGGAAAACTGTTTTTT
CDR3: CASSPRTGLGKLFF

D: -
V: TRBV28
size: few
J: TRBJ1-6
DNA: TGTGCCAGCAGTTTAGTAGAGAGATCACCCCTCCACTTT
CDR3: CASSLVERSPLHF

D: -
V: TRBV5-1
size: once
J: TRBJ2-1
DNA: TGCGCCAGCAGCAAGACCTCAGGGGCCTACAATGAGCAGTTCTTC
CDR3: CASSKTSGAYNEQFF

D: TRBD1
V: TRBV7-9
size: -
J: TRBJ1-5
DNA: TGTGCCAGCAGCCCGGGGACAGCGTTAAATCAGCCCCAGCATTTT
CDR3: CASSPGTALNQPQHF

D: -
V: TRBV12-3/TRBV12-4
size: -
J: TRBJ1-5
DNA: TGTGCCAGCAGTTCCCCGGGGGAGGGAAATCAGCCCCAGCATTTT
CDR3: CASSSPGEGNQPQHF

D: TRBD1
V: TRBV6-2/TRBV6-3
size: -
J: TRBJ1-2
DNA: TGTGCCAGCAGTGACCCTGGACAGGGGTTAAGAGGCTACACCTTC
CDR3: CASSDPGQGLRGYTF

D: TRBD1
V: TRBV20-1
size: -
J: TRBJ1-5
DNA: TGCAGTGCAAACCGGGACAGGGGAAATCAGCCCCAGCATTTT
CDR3: CSANRDRGNQPQHF

D: -
V: TRBV7-9
size: few
J: TRBJ1-2
DNA: TGTGCCAGCAGCCTACTCAGGGATTCTAACTATGGCTACACCTTC
CDR3: CASSLLRDSNYGYTF

D: -
V: TRBV7-2
size: -
J: TRBJ2-3
DNA: TGTGCCAGCAGCTTGATGGACCGAGATACGCAGTATTTT
CDR3: CASSLMDRDTQYF

D: -
V: TRBV12-3/TRBV12-4
size: -
J: TRBJ1-5
DNA: TGTGCCAGCAGCCCCAACCGGGCCTACAATCAGCCCCAGCATTTT
CDR3: CASSPNRAYNQPQHF

D: -
V: TRBV7-6
size: -
J: TRBJ1-1
DNA: TGTGCCAGCAGCTTCAGCCGGGGGAACACTGAAGCTTTCTTT
CDR3: CASSFSRGNTEAFF